The rows below give T cell receptor beta chains drawn from one sample of a study of shared T cell receptors in the human thymus. Libraries were prepared by immunoSEQ multiplex PCR; TCRdb keeps only in-frame clonotypes and omits some of them. The sample lists fewer than 700,000 clones, over 75% occurring once. These data were likewise used in another study, on human thymus T cells.

Sequences were obtained from thymocytes. The receptors were gathered from a boy in the first two years of life with a congenital heart defect. The CDR3 runs from the conserved cysteine through the conserved F or W. A D gene is named only where the DNA matches it firmly. Rows may omit the clone size; those that give it use once, few, many or a size class.

J: TRBJ2-3
D: TRBD2
V: TRBV9
size: once
CDR3: CASSFGEGPSRPPTDTQYF
DNA: TGTGCCAGCAGCTTTGGGGAGGGACCTAGCCGTCCCCCGACAGATACGCAGTATTTT

J: TRBJ2-2
D: .
V: TRBV4-3
size: .
CDR3: CASSLLGASNTGELFF
DNA: TGCGCCAGCAGCCTGCTAGGGGCTTCGAACACCGGGGAGCTGTTTTTT

J: TRBJ2-3
D: TRBD2
V: TRBV4-2
size: .
CDR3: CASSQASGGSSTDTQYF
DNA: TGTGCCAGCAGCCAAGCTAGCGGAGGTTCTAGCACAGATACGCAGTATTTT

J: TRBJ2-1
D: TRBD2
V: TRBV5-1
size: .
CDR3: CASSLDRQGLADNEQFF
DNA: TGCGCCAGCAGCTTGGATCGGCAGGGACTAGCGGACAATGAGCAGTTCTTC

J: TRBJ1-1
D: TRBD1
V: TRBV11-3
size: .
CDR3: CASSSQTGTNTEAFF
DNA: TGTGCCAGCAGCTCCCAGACAGGGACGAACACTGAAGCTTTCTTT

J: TRBJ2-7
D: .
V: TRBV2
size: .
CDR3: CASSERGSSYEQYF
DNA: TGTGCCAGCAGTGAACGGGGAAGCTCCTACGAGCAGTACTTC

J: TRBJ2-1
D: TRBD2
V: TRBV5-6
size: once
CDR3: CASKTPGGVGHDEQFF
DNA: TGTGCCAGCAAAACCCCCGGGGGGGTGGGACACGATGAGCAGTTCTTC

J: TRBJ2-1
D: TRBD2
V: TRBV19
size: .
CDR3: CASSTPSPASGCQHSYNEQFF
DNA: TGTGCCAGTAGTACCCCTTCTCCGGCTAGCGGGTGTCAACACTCCTACAATGAGCAGTTCTTC

J: TRBJ1-1
D: .
V: TRBV4-3
size: .
CDR3: CASSQVAFDSRTEAFF
DNA: TGCGCCAGCAGCCAAGTGGCGTTCGACAGTAGGACTGAAGCTTTCTTT

J: TRBJ1-3
D: TRBD1
V: TRBV4-2
size: .
CDR3: CASSQGQYNSGNTIYF
DNA: TGTGCCAGCAGCCAGGGACAGTACAATTCTGGAAACACCATATATTTT

J: TRBJ1-4
D: .
V: TRBV27
size: few
CDR3: CASSLSTSNEKLFF
DNA: TGTGCCAGCAGCCTCTCCACGAGCAATGAAAAACTGTTTTTT

J: TRBJ1-1
D: .
V: TRBV7-9
size: .
CDR3: CASSFFGTEAFF
DNA: TGTGCCAGCAGCTTCTTCGGGACTGAAGCTTTCTTT

J: TRBJ2-3
D: TRBD1
V: TRBV5-1
size: few
CDR3: CASRRTGGKEADTQYF
DNA: TGCGCCAGCAGGCGGACAGGGGGCAAAGAGGCAGATACGCAGTATTTT

J: TRBJ1-2
D: .
V: TRBV27
size: .
CDR3: CASRVSGDYRYTF
DNA: TGTGCCAGCAGAGTTTCTGGGGACTATCGCTACACCTTC

J: TRBJ2-1
D: TRBD2
V: TRBV15
size: once
CDR3: CATSRTSGRAPRSYNEQFF
DNA: TGTGCCACCAGCAGGACTAGCGGGAGGGCCCCTCGCTCCTACAATGAGCAGTTCTTC

J: TRBJ2-3
D: TRBD2
V: TRBV29-1
size: .
CDR3: CSVENLAGGRTDTQYF
DNA: TGCAGCGTTGAAAACCTAGCGGGAGGTCGCACAGATACGCAGTATTTT

J: TRBJ1-4
D: .
V: TRBV4-2
size: .
CDR3: CASSQVPWGEEKLFF
DNA: TGTGCCAGCAGCCAAGTCCCCTGGGGCGAGGAAAAACTGTTTTTT

J: TRBJ2-7
D: .
V: TRBV4-1
size: .
CDR3: CASSQDPLEAGYEQYF
DNA: TGCGCCAGCAGCCAAGATCCCCTAGAAGCGGGTTACGAGCAGTACTTC

J: TRBJ2-5
D: .
V: TRBV9
size: .
CDR3: CASSVDSETQYF
DNA: TGTGCCAGCAGCGTAGACTCGGAGACCCAGTACTTC

J: TRBJ2-7
D: .
V: TRBV27
size: .
CDR3: CASSLSSGFDYEQYF
DNA: TGTGCCAGCAGTTTATCGTCAGGGTTCGATTACGAGCAGTACTTC

J: TRBJ2-5
D: .
V: TRBV7-8
size: .
CDR3: CASSHPRATYQETQYF
DNA: TGTGCCAGCAGCCACCCCAGGGCCACGTACCAAGAGACCCAGTACTTC

J: TRBJ2-1
D: TRBD1
V: TRBV27
size: .
CDR3: CASKPGQGVDEQFF
DNA: TGTGCCAGCAAACCGGGACAGGGAGTCGATGAGCAGTTCTTC

J: TRBJ2-1
D: .
V: TRBV29-1
size: .
CDR3: CSVGTGNGNEQFF
DNA: TGCAGCGTTGGGACGGGAAATGGGAATGAGCAGTTCTTC

J: TRBJ2-1
D: TRBD2
V: TRBV4-2
size: .
CDR3: CASSPRIAGGNEQFF
DNA: TGTGCCAGCAGCCCCCGGATAGCGGGGGGGAATGAGCAGTTCTTC

J: TRBJ1-6
D: TRBD1
V: TRBV4-3
size: .
CDR3: CASSQDFGQGKSSPLHF
DNA: TGCGCCAGCAGCCAAGATTTTGGACAGGGGAAGAGTTCACCCCTCCACTTT

J: TRBJ1-4
D: TRBD1
V: TRBV14
size: .
CDR3: CASSQVDRVNEKLFF
DNA: TGTGCCAGCAGCCAAGTTGACAGGGTTAATGAAAAACTGTTTTTT

J: TRBJ2-7
D: .
V: TRBV28
size: .
CDR3: CASSLGPYYEQYF
DNA: TGTGCCAGCAGCCTGGGCCCCTACTACGAGCAGTACTTC

J: TRBJ2-2
D: TRBD1
V: TRBV15
size: .
CDR3: CATAPDRNNTGELFF
DNA: TGTGCCACCGCTCCGGACAGGAACAACACCGGGGAGCTGTTTTTT

J: TRBJ2-1
D: .
V: TRBV6-5
size: once
CDR3: CASSTAWTRVNEQFF
DNA: TGTGCCAGCAGTACAGCCTGGACACGGGTCAATGAGCAGTTCTTC

J: TRBJ2-7
D: TRBD2
V: TRBV27
size: .
CDR3: CASSTTPVPGGLYEQYF
DNA: TGTGCCAGCAGTACTACCCCCGTCCCGGGGGGGCTCTACGAGCAGTACTTC

J: TRBJ2-3
D: .
V: TRBV7-9
size: .
CDR3: CASSLAAGLMVDTQYF
DNA: TGTGCCAGCAGCTTAGCGGCGGGACTTATGGTGGATACGCAGTATTTT

J: TRBJ2-7
D: .
V: TRBV11-3
size: .
CDR3: CASSLEASYEQYF
DNA: TGTGCCAGCAGCTTAGAGGCTAGCTACGAGCAGTACTTC

J: TRBJ1-2
D: TRBD1
V: TRBV7-9
size: .
CDR3: CASSPPGQGAPRYGYTF
DNA: TGTGCCAGCAGCCCACCGGGACAGGGGGCGCCTCGGTATGGCTACACCTTC

J: TRBJ2-7
D: .
V: TRBV6-1
size: .
CDR3: CASSKETTRSYEQYF
DNA: TGTGCCAGCAGTAAGGAGACGACCCGTTCCTACGAGCAGTACTTC

J: TRBJ1-2
D: .
V: TRBV5-6
size: .
CDR3: CASSLAKESYGYTF
DNA: TGTGCCAGCAGCTTGGCCAAAGAGAGCTATGGCTACACCTTC

J: TRBJ2-1
D: TRBD2
V: TRBV15
size: .
CDR3: CATSRPGLAGMYEQFF
DNA: TGTGCCACCAGCAGACCGGGACTAGCGGGAATGTATGAGCAGTTCTTC

J: TRBJ2-7
D: TRBD2
V: TRBV6-5
size: .
CDR3: CASSYGGESKQYF
DNA: TGTGCCAGCAGTTACGGGGGGGAGTCAAAACAGTACTTC

J: TRBJ2-5
D: .
V: TRBV19
size: .
CDR3: CASSTPEGETQYF
DNA: TGTGCCAGTAGTACCCCCGAGGGTGAGACCCAGTACTTC

J: TRBJ2-7
D: TRBD2
V: TRBV30
size: .
CDR3: CAWEPVRLASSYEQYF
DNA: TGTGCCTGGGAACCCGTCAGACTAGCGAGCTCCTACGAGCAGTACTTC

J: TRBJ2-7
D: TRBD2
V: TRBV9
size: .
CDR3: CASSVDGAGLYEQYF
DNA: TGTGCCAGCAGCGTAGATGGTGCGGGACTATACGAGCAGTACTTC

J: TRBJ2-5
D: TRBD1
V: TRBV5-6
size: .
CDR3: CASSSKNRGLETQYF
DNA: TGTGCCAGCAGCTCTAAGAACAGGGGGCTGGAGACCCAGTACTTC

J: TRBJ2-1
D: .
V: TRBV11-3
size: .
CDR3: CASSLLTIESYNEQFF
DNA: TGTGCCAGCAGCTTATTGACTATTGAATCCTACAATGAGCAGTTCTTC

J: TRBJ1-1
D: TRBD1
V: TRBV4-3
size: .
CDR3: CASSQDGGMTGGGTEAFF
DNA: TGCGCCAGCAGCCAAGATGGGGGTATGACAGGGGGCGGAACTGAAGCTTTCTTT

J: TRBJ2-4
D: .
V: TRBV23-1
size: .
CDR3: CASSQLGRGANKNIQYF
DNA: TGCGCCAGCAGTCAATTGGGCAGGGGGGCAAATAAAAACATTCAGTACTTC

J: TRBJ2-5
D: .
V: TRBV2
size: .
CDR3: CASSAAGRGGAETQYF
DNA: TGTGCCAGCAGTGCGGCCGGGAGAGGGGGGGCGGAGACCCAGTACTTC

J: TRBJ2-5
D: TRBD1
V: TRBV7-2
size: .
CDR3: CASSLALLFGQGGETQYF
DNA: TGTGCCAGCAGCTTAGCCCTCTTGTTCGGACAGGGGGGAGAGACCCAGTACTTC

J: TRBJ2-5
D: .
V: TRBV6-5
size: .
CDR3: CASSSRVEETQYF
DNA: TGTGCCAGCAGTTCCAGGGTGGAGGAGACCCAGTACTTC

J: TRBJ2-7
D: TRBD1
V: TRBV6-5
size: once
CDR3: CASSPGTGGFYEQYF
DNA: TGTGCCAGCAGCCCCGGGACAGGGGGCTTCTACGAGCAGTACTTC

J: TRBJ1-1
D: .
V: TRBV4-3
size: few
CDR3: CASSQDGRSTEAFF
DNA: TGCGCCAGCAGCCAGGACGGGAGGAGCACTGAAGCTTTCTTT

J: TRBJ1-1
D: .
V: TRBV29-1
size: once
CDR3: CSVVAWAGNTEAFF
DNA: TGCAGCGTTGTAGCGTGGGCGGGGAACACTGAAGCTTTCTTT